The 29 T cell receptor beta chains in this list originate from one sample, sequenced in a study of blood T cells in healthy people across ages. For the second PCR, which ran for roughly 6 to 12 cycles, a sample-barcoded 5' primer and a J-beta primer mix were used. From the 5' RACE reads, TCRdb called clonotypes with MiXCR, one entry per CDR3 protein. The table lists more than 500,000 distinct CDR3 sequences, 27% of them singletons. Separately, the same data were catalogued under a study of T cells of mothers and their children.

What was sequenced was blood. The receptors were gathered from a boy younger than 10 in good health.

The V call is TRBV6-4, the J call TRBJ2-1; TRBD2 matches 7 bases. Germline values: CDR1 MRHNA, CDR2 SNTAGT. Trimming at V came to 5 bases and at J to 4 bases, leaving 8 bases not matched to a gene. The CDR3 totals 15 residues. Written as DNA, the CDR3 is TGTGCCAGCAGTTCGGCGGGCGGGGGTTACAATGAGCAGTTCTTC. Translation gives CASSSAGGGYNEQFF.

This clonotype was seen only a few times. The chain carries TRBV20-1 and TRBJ1-2, with 12 bases matching TRBD1. There are 17 residues in the CDR3. V was pared by 5 bases and J by 6 bases, with 16 bases of the junction left unmatched. Germline values: CDR1 DFQATT, CDR2 SNEGSKA (reference sequence). Here the CDR3 DNA reads TGCAGTGCTGAGGGGGGCGGGACAGGGGGCGCGGGTGATGGCTACACCTTC. This codes for CSAEGGGTGGAGDGYTF.

The rearrangement uses TRBV21-1 and TRBJ2-6; TRBD1, as called in the table, went unchecked against the DNA. TRBV21-1 is listed as a pseudogene. The CDR3 has 18 amino acids. This CDR3 is CASSKVGAEDSGANVLTF. CDR3 bases: TGTGCCAGCAGCAAAGTAGGGGCGGAAGACTCTGGGGCCAACGTCCTGACTTTC.

The gene calls are TRBV5-6 and TRBJ2-3, with TRBD1 matching 7 bases. Unmatched junction bases numbered 11, after V lost 4 bases and J lost 0 bases. From germline, CDR1 is SGHDT and CDR2 YYEEEE. The CDR3 has 17 residues. Here the CDR3 reads CASSAKDRRESTDTQYF. DNA of the CDR3: TGTGCCAGCAGCGCGAAGGACAGGCGAGAAAGCACAGATACGCAGTATTTT.

This clonotype was observed a few times. V and J are TRBV11-2 and TRBJ2-5; the match to TRBD2 covers 12 bases. The CDR3 totals 16 residues. V was pared by 3 bases and J by 2 bases, with 4 bases of the junction left unmatched. Germline V gives CDR1 SGHAT, CDR2 FQNNGV. CDR3 protein: CASSFRTSGTQETQYF. The CDR3 DNA reads TGTGCCAGCAGCTTTAGGACTAGCGGGACACAAGAGACCCAGTACTTC.

This CDR3 reads CSASWTFGYTF. In DNA form, the CDR3 reads TGCAGTGCTAGTTGGACTTTTGGCTACACCTTC. J is TRBJ1-2 and V is TRBV20-1; D call uncertain. Trimming took off 3 bases at V and 7 bases at J, with 9 bases between the two ends. The CDR3 is 11 residues long. Germline assignment: CDR1 DFQATT and CDR2 SNEGSKA (reference sequence).

CDR3 region: CASSDPNRVIQYF. CDR3 coding DNA: TGTGCCAGCTCAGACCCGAACCGGGTCATTCAGTACTTC. V usage is TRBV6-2 or TRBV6-3 and J usage is TRBJ2-4; D is ambiguous. CDR1 MNHEY and CDR2 SVGEGT come from the germline V gene. V lost 8 bases to trimming and J lost 9 bases, with 17 bases between them. The CDR3 runs 13 residues.

This clonotype was seen only a few times. The gene calls are TRBV20-1 and TRBJ2-7; 15 nucleotides align to TRBD2. The CDR3 spans 16 residues. Germline trimming cut 6 bases from V and 7 bases from J; bases unmatched to any gene: 13. CDR1 DFQATT and CDR2 SNEGSKA come from the germline V gene (reference sequence). The CDR3 nucleotides are TGCAGTGCAATGGGACTAGCGGGGGGCTCAAAAGGGGAGCAGTACTTC. Encoded protein: CSAMGLAGGSKGEQYF.

This clonotype showed up just a few times. The J gene is TRBJ1-2, the V gene TRBV4-1; TRBD1 matches 8 bases. Germline CDR1 and CDR2: MGHRA and YSYEKL. V was pared by 1 base and J by 0 bases, with 7 bases of the junction left unmatched. The CDR3 runs 17 residues. The CDR3 protein is CASSQGPWTGSNYGYTF. The CDR3 region has the DNA TGCGCCAGCAGCCAAGGCCCTTGGACAGGGTCTAACTATGGCTACACCTTC.

In regard to this clonotype: The CDR3 does not close with the conserved phenylalanine or tryptophan, likely indicating a read error. The chain carries TRBV10-3 and TRBJ2-5; 7 positions match TRBD2. The last part of the DNA fits TRBJ2-1 better; the J call may be wrong. CDR1 and CDR2 from the germline V gene are ENHRY and SYGVKD. This CDR3 has 13 residues. The CDR3 here is CAIRTREADEQFL. CDR3 sequence (DNA): TGTGCCATCCGGACTAGGGAAGCGGATGAGCAGTTCTTG.

On this clonotype itself: Relative to the germline gene, one junction end is altered; a read error may explain this. The rearrangement uses TRBV7-9 and TRBJ2-2; 12 bases fit TRBD2. Germline V gene lookup returns CDR1 SEHNR and CDR2 FQNEAQ (reference sequence). The CDR3 has 16 amino acids. CDR3 sequence: CASSLAGGPGTGELFF. CDR3 DNA sequence: TGTGCCAGCAGCCTAGCGGGAGGGCCAGGCACCGGGGAGCTGTTTTTT.

The sample holds a few counts of this clonotype. The chain combines TRBV6-5 with TRBJ1-2; D gene uncertain. V lost 5 bases and J lost 8, with 12 bases in between. CDR3 length equals 12 residues. Per the germline V gene, CDR1 is MNHEY and CDR2 is SVGAGI. The DNA of the CDR3 is TGTGCCAGCAGTAGGGAAGGGAGCGGCTACACCTTC. It yields the protein CASSREGSGYTF.

This sequence joins TRBV24-1 and TRBJ2-5; tentative D call: TRBD1 (6 bases). The DNA end is more similar to TRBJ2-1, so the J call may be wrong. Germline-derived CDR1 and CDR2 are KGHDR and SFDVKD. The CDR3 extends over 16 amino acids. The CDR3 sequence: CATSEPDRNMPDEQFF. The CDR3 nucleotides are TGTGCCACCAGTGAACCCGACAGGAACATGCCCGATGAGCAGTTCTTC.

This clonotype was counted between two and nine times. Sequence at one end of the junction differs from germline and may be a read error. The J gene is TRBJ1-1, the V gene TRBV28; the D is unclear. The CDR3 extends over 13 amino acids. Germline V gene data show CDR1 as MDHEN and CDR2 as SYDVKM. In DNA, the CDR3 is TGTGCCGGCAGTTTCTCGTCAAGGTCTGAAGCTTTCTTT. It is translated as CAGSFSSRSEAFF.

The rearrangement links TRBV11-1 to TRBJ2-1; D might be TRBD2 (6 bases). CDR3 size: 14 residues. Trimming cost V 8 bases and J 5 bases, with 16 bases left between them. The germline gives CDR1 SGHAT, CDR2 FQDESV (reference sequence). As DNA, the CDR3 is TGTGCCAGCCGGCTAGCGAGTGGAGACAATGAGCAGTTCTTC. It is translated as CASRLASGDNEQFF.

Only one count was recorded for this clonotype. The gene calls are TRBV30 and TRBJ1-1; possible D gene TRBD1, 6 bases. The germline V gene encodes CDR1 GTSNPN and CDR2 SVGIG (reference sequence). With 3 bases removed from V and 4 bases from J, the gap between germline ends came to 12 bases. CDR3 length: 13 amino acids. DNA for the CDR3: TGTGCCTGGAGCCAGGGGCGGGTCACTGAAGCTTTCTTT. Translating gives CAWSQGRVTEAFF.

V and J are TRBV6-6 and TRBJ1-4; 9 nucleotides match TRBD1. Germline lookup yields CDR1 MNHNY and CDR2 SVGAGI (reference sequence). V lost 7 bases and J lost 8; bases outside the gene matches: 8. CDR3 length equals 14 residues. The CDR3 DNA reads TGTGCCAGCACCGCCCGGGACAGGGTCGAAAAACTGTTTTTT. It yields the protein CASTARDRVEKLFF.

This clonotype was observed a few times. CDR3 amino acids: CASSFQRADTQYF. CDR3 coding DNA: TGTGCCAGCAGCTTCCAGAGGGCAGATACGCAGTATTTT. This chain uses TRBV7-2 with TRBJ2-3; perhaps TRBD2 as D (5 bases). Germline CDR1 and CDR2: SGHTA and FQGNSA. The CDR3 is 13 amino acids. Trimming left V 3 bases short and J 4 bases short, with 8 bases between.

The J gene is TRBJ2-1, the V gene TRBV25-1; 8 bases map to TRBD2. The CDR3 runs 16 residues. CDR1 is MGHDK, CDR2 SYGVNS, per germline. V trimming: 3 bases; J trimming: 6 bases; junction bases outside the gene matches: 10. Here the CDR3 reads CASSDPSGSHVNEQFF. In DNA, the CDR3 is TGTGCCAGCAGTGACCCCAGCGGGAGTCACGTCAATGAGCAGTTCTTC.

This clonotype was seen a few times. The chain employs TRBV20-1 and TRBJ2-7; the match to TRBD2 covers 14 bases. V shed 0 bases and J 4 bases; nucleotides not matched to a gene: 8. The CDR3 extends over 17 amino acids. Germline CDR1 and CDR2: DFQATT and SNEGSKA (reference sequence). The CDR3 sequence: CSARDEGLAGAWYEQYF. Written as DNA, the CDR3 is TGCAGTGCTAGAGATGAGGGACTAGCGGGGGCGTGGTACGAGCAGTACTTC.

The table lists this clonotype with a few counts. The chain uses TRBV5-4 and TRBJ2-5; tentatively, D is TRBD1 (8 bases). The end of the DNA fits TRBJ2-1 better, so the J call may be wrong. CDR1 is SGHNT, CDR2 YYREEE, per germline (reference sequence). The CDR3 sequence is 15 residues long. In nucleotides, the CDR3 is TGTGCCAGCAGCTCAGCGGGACAGGAATACAATGAGCAGTTCTTC. Amino acid sequence: CASSSAGQEYNEQFF.

This clonotype was picked up a small number of times. J is TRBJ1-2 and V is TRBV3-1; D remains ambiguous. Germline CDR1 is LGHDT and CDR2 is YNNKEL (reference sequence). The CDR3 extends over 13 amino acids. V lost 4 bases to trimming and J lost 0 bases, with 6 bases between them. This chain's CDR3 is CASSRSPNYGYTF. The CDR3 nucleotides are TGTGCCAGCAGCCGTTCTCCTAACTATGGCTACACCTTC.

The chain combines TRBV20-1 with TRBJ1-2, with a tentative D call TRBD1 (5 bases). V lost 6 bases to trimming and J lost 0 bases, with 11 bases between them. The length of the CDR3 is 13 residues. CDR1 and CDR2 from the germline V gene are DFQATT and SNEGSKA (reference sequence). The CDR3 spells CSAWAGTNYGYTF. The CDR3 bases are TGCAGTGCCTGGGCAGGGACTAACTATGGCTACACCTTC.

The V gene is TRBV4-1, the J gene TRBJ2-1, with 11 positions matching TRBD2. Germline trimming cut 3 bases from V and 4 bases from J; bases unmatched to any gene: 5. Germline V lookup: CDR1 MGHRA, CDR2 YSYEKL. The CDR3 runs to 16 residues. CDR3 bases: TGCGCCAGCAGCCAGATTACTAGCGGGGGATACAATGAGCAGTTCTTC. It is translated as CASSQITSGGYNEQFF.

Only a few counts were recorded for this clonotype. The gene calls are TRBV3-1 and TRBJ2-1; TRBD1 matches at 8 bases. The J call may be wrong; the DNA end is better matched by TRBJ2-5. CDR1 and CDR2 (germline): LGHDT, YNNKEL (reference sequence). The length of the CDR3 is 14 residues. The CDR3 here is CASSRGQDGETQYF. Here the CDR3 DNA reads TGTGCCAGCAGCCGGGGACAGGACGGTGAGACCCAGTACTTC.

The chain uses TRBV7-9 and TRBJ2-5; D gene unclear. Germline loops: CDR1 SEHNR, CDR2 FQNEAQ (reference sequence). Trimming took 6 bases from V and 7 from J, leaving 15 bases between them. The length of the CDR3 is 13 residues. This CDR3 reads CASRGFDGGTQYF. CDR3 sequence (DNA): TGTGCCAGCAGGGGTTTCGACGGCGGGACCCAGTACTTC. The variable domain in full, completed from reference TRBV7-9 and TRBJ2-5, reads DTGVSQNPRHKITKRGQNVTFRCDPISEHNRLYWYRQTLGQGPEFLTYFQNEAQLEKSRLLSDRFSAERPKGSFSTLEIQRTEQGDSAMYLCASRGFDGGTQYFGPGTRLLVL.

The V gene is TRBV6-5, the J gene TRBJ2-5; D ambiguous. Germline V gene sequence: CDR1 MNHEY, CDR2 SVGAGI. The CDR3 is 13 residues long. Trimming took off 2 bases at V and 2 bases at J, with 6 bases between the two ends. The CDR3 protein is CASSYGLQETQYF. As DNA, the CDR3 is TGTGCCAGCAGTTACGGGCTACAAGAGACCCAGTACTTC.

In its sample, this clonotype was seen a few times. The chain uses TRBV12-3 or TRBV12-4 and TRBJ2-3; a weak D match, TRBD2 (6 bases). CDR3 length: 16 amino acids. The V end lost 6 bases, the J end lost 8 bases, and 24 bases lay between the germline ends. The CDR3 here is CASRAERVGTRSTQYF. In DNA form, the CDR3 reads TGTGCCAGCAGAGCCGAGCGGGTGGGGACTCGGAGTACGCAGTATTTT.

A few counts support this clonotype. The rearrangement links TRBV5-1 to TRBJ2-5; D tentatively reads TRBD1 or TRBD2 (5 bases each). Germline loops: CDR1 SGHRS, CDR2 YFSETQ. V was cut by 6 bases and J by 12 bases, with 15 bases left in between. The CDR3 is 11 amino acids. CDR3 sequence reads: CASTIEGKEYF. CDR3 in DNA: TGCGCCAGCACCATAGAGGGGAAGGAGTACTTC.